This T cell receptor (beta chain) was recovered during a study of T cells after posttransplantation cyclophosphamide. Study-wide findings and caveats: Donor CD8+ memory clones often dominated recipient blood repertoires at later times. Tissue-infiltrating T cells from skin or gut overlapped little with blood T cells. Recipient CMV seropositivity and CMV reactivation strongly tracked TRB clonality.

The related graft donor's blood sample was taken on the day of bone marrow donation. Only in-frame clones appear in the TCRdb table, and some are missing; sequencing was by immunoSEQ multiplex PCR. Of about 7,000 clones in the sample, 91% were seen once. On this clone: What it binds is not known.

Germline values: CDR1 SGHTA, CDR2 FQGTGA. Trimming at V came to 5 bases and at J to 1 base, leaving 11 bases not matched to a gene. CDR3 size: 17 residues. Sequenced input: CD4+ T cells sorted from blood. The sequence came from a woman aged 45-65 years in good health and a related stem cell transplant donor. V usage is TRBV7-3 and J usage is TRBJ2-5; TRBD2 agrees at 9 bases. This CDR3 is CASSLGGSGSLQETQYF. In DNA form, the CDR3 reads TGTGCCAGCAGCCTAGGGGGTAGCGGGAGTCTCCAAGAGACCCAGTACTTC. The full variable domain, in which reference TRBV7-3 and TRBJ2-5 provide the parts outside the CDR3, is GAGVSQTPSNKVTEKGKYVELRCDPISGHTALYWYRQSLGQGPEFLIYFQGTGAADDSGLPNDRFFAVRPEGSVSTLKIQRTERGDSAVYLCASSLGGSGSLQETQYFGPGTRLLVL.